The 5 T cell receptor beta chains below all came from one sample that was sequenced in a study of shared clonotypes between healthy human individuals. This table comes from immunoSEQ multiplex PCR, and its TCRdb copy is limited to in-frame clones, with some not included. The repertoire holds about 380,000 clones, with 90% to 98% as singletons. Source material: memory CD8+ T cells sorted from blood. Subset specified: CD45RO+ cells pooled with CCR7-negative TemRA cells. These receptors all stem from a man between 25 and 39 years old in good health.

The chain links TRBV11-2 to TRBJ2-5; TRBD1 is a possible D gene (6 bases). The CDR3 runs to 12 residues. Germline values: CDR1 SGHAT, CDR2 FQNNGV. V lost 2 bases and J lost 5, with 6 bases in between. The CDR3 sequence: CASSLTGETQYF. CDR3 DNA: TGTGCCAGCAGCTTAACAGGGGAGACCCAGTACTTC.

This chain uses TRBV7-9 with TRBJ1-1, with no clear D. This CDR3 spans 13 amino acids. Germline V gives CDR1 SEHNR, CDR2 FQNEAQ (reference sequence). V shed 3 bases and J shed 0 bases, with 5 bases lying between them. The CDR3 here is CASSFGMNTEAFF. As DNA, the CDR3 is TGTGCCAGCAGCTTCGGAATGAACACTGAAGCTTTCTTT. The entire variable domain, with the rest obtained from reference TRBV7-9 and TRBJ1-1, is as follows: DTGVSQNPRHKITKRGQNVTFRCDPISEHNRLYWYRQTLGQGPEFLTYFQNEAQLEKSRLLSDRFSAERPKGSFSTLEIQRTEQGDSAMYLCASSFGMNTEAFFGQGTRLTVV.

J is TRBJ2-5 and V is TRBV7-6, with TRBD2 as a possible D gene (6 bases). The germline gives CDR1 SGHVS, CDR2 FNYEAQ. The CDR3 loop spans 13 amino acids. With 5 bases removed from V and 2 bases from J, the gap between germline ends came to 9 bases. The CDR3 reads CASSPGLQETQYF. DNA for the CDR3: TGTGCCAGCAGCCCGGGACTGCAAGAGACCCAGTACTTC.

V gene TRBV2 combines with J gene TRBJ2-2; tentatively, D is TRBD1 or TRBD2 (5 bases each). This CDR3 region has 13 residues. Trimming left V 8 bases short and J 6 bases short, with 13 bases between. Germline CDR1 is SNHLY and CDR2 is FYNNEI. The CDR3 protein is CASVRDLPGELFF. CDR3 nucleotides: TGTGCCAGCGTACGGGACCTACCCGGGGAGCTGTTTTTT. Filled out from reference TRBV2 and TRBJ2-2, the complete variable domain reads EPEVTQTPSHQVTQMGQEVILRCVPISNHLYFYWYRQILGQKVEFLVSFYNNEISEKSEIFDDQFSVERPDGSNFTLKIRSTKLEDSAMYFCASVRDLPGELFFGEGSRLTVL.

This clone appeared a single time. The chain couples TRBV7-2 to TRBJ2-1; 13 bases agree with TRBD2. CDR1 and CDR2 from the germline V gene are SGHTA and FQGNSA. The V segment lost 5 bases and the J segment 7 bases; nucleotides outside the gene matches: 14. The CDR3 loop spans 18 amino acids. CDR3 sequence reads: CASSPDPGLAGARNEQFF. CDR3 coding DNA: TGTGCCAGCAGCCCCGACCCCGGACTAGCGGGAGCGAGAAATGAGCAGTTCTTC.